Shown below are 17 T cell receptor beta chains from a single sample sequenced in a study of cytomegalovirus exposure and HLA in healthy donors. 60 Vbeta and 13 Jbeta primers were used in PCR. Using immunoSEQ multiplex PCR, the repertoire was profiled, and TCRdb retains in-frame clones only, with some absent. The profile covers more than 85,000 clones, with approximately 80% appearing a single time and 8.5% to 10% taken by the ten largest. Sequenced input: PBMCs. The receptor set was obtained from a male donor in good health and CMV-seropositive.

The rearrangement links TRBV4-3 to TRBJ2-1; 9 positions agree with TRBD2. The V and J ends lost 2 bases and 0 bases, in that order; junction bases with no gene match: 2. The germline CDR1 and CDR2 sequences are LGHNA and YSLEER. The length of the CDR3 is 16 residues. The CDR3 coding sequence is TGCGCCAGCAGCCAACTTAGCGGGAGCTCCTACAATGAGCAGTTCTTC. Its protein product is CASSQLSGSSYNEQFF.

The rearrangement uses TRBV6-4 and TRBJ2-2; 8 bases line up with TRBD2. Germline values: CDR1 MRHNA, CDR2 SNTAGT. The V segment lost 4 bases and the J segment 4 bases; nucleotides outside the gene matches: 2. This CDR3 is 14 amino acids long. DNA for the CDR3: TGTGCCAGCAGTGCCCTAGCGGGCACCGGGGAGCTGTTTTTT. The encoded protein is CASSALAGTGELFF.

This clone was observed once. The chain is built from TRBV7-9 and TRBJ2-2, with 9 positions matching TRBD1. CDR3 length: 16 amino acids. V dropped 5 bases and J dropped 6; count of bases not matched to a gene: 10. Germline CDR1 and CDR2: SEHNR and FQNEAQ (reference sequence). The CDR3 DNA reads TGTGCCAGCAGCCCCGTCCGGGACAGGGTGGCCGGGGAGCTGTTTTTT. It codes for CASSPVRDRVAGELFF. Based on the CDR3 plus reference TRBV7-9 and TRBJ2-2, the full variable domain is DTGVSQNPRHKITKRGQNVTFRCDPISEHNRLYWYRQTLGQGPEFLTYFQNEAQLEKSRLLSDRFSAERPKGSFSTLEIQRTEQGDSAMYLCASSPVRDRVAGELFFGEGSRLTVL.

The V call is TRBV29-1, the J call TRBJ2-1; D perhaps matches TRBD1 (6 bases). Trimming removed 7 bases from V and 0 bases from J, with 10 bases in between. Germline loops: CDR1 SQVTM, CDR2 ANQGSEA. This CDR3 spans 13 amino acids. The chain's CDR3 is CSATGSSYNEQFF. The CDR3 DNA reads TGCAGCGCTACAGGGAGCTCCTACAATGAGCAGTTCTTC.

CDR3: CASSRRVDGYNEQFF. CDR3 sequence (DNA): TGCGCCAGCAGCCGGAGGGTCGACGGCTACAATGAGCAGTTCTTC. The chain uses TRBV4-1 and TRBJ2-1; possible D gene TRBD2, 6 bases. Trimming cost V 4 bases and J 3 bases, with 13 bases left between them. There are 15 residues in the CDR3. Germline V gene data show CDR1 as MGHRA and CDR2 as YSYEKL.

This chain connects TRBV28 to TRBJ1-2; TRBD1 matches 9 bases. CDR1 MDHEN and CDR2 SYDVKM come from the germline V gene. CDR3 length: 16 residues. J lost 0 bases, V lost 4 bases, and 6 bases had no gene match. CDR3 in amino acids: CASSSWTGATNYGYTF. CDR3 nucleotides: TGTGCCAGCAGTTCCTGGACAGGGGCGACTAACTATGGCTACACCTTC.

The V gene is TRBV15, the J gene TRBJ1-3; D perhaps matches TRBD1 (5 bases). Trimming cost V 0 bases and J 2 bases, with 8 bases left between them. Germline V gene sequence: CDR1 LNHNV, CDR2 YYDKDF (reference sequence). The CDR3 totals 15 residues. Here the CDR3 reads CATSRDTGTGNTIYF. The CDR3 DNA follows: TGTGCCACCAGCAGAGACACAGGCACTGGAAACACCATATATTTT.

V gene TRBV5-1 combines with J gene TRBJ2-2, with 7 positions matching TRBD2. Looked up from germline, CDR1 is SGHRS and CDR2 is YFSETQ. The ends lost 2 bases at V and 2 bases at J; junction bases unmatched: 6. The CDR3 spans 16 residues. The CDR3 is CASSFQASGNTGELFF. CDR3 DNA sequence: TGCGCCAGCAGCTTCCAGGCTAGCGGTAACACCGGGGAGCTGTTTTTT.

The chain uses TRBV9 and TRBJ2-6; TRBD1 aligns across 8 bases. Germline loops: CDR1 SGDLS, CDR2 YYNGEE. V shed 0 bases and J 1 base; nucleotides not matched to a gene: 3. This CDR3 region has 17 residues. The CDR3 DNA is TGTGCCAGCAGCGTAGGGGACAGGATATCTGGGGCCAACGTCCTGACTTTC. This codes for CASSVGDRISGANVLTF.

The CDR3 DNA sequence: TGTGCCAGCAGTTTAACCGGGACAGGGGGCCTCGGGGAGCTGTTTTTT. Translated: CASSLTGTGGLGELFF. This chain uses TRBV28 with TRBJ2-2; 12 nucleotides align to TRBD1. The CDR3 consists of 16 residues. Trimming cost V 2 bases and J 7 bases; bases outside gene matches: 5. The germline gives CDR1 MDHEN, CDR2 SYDVKM. Full variable domain (outside the CDR3, taken from reference TRBV28 and TRBJ2-2): DVKVTQSSRYLVKRTGEKVFLECVQDMDHENMFWYRQDPGLGLRLIYFSYDVKMKEKGDIPEGYSVSREKKERFSLILESASTNQTSMYLCASSLTGTGGLGELFFGEGSRLTVL.

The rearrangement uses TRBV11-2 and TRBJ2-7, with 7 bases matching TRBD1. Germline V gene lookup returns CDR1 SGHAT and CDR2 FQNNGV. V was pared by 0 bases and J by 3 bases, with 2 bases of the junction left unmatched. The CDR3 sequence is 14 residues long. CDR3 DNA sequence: TGTGCCAGCAGCTTAGAACAGGGGCTCTACGAGCAGTACTTC. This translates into CASSLEQGLYEQYF.

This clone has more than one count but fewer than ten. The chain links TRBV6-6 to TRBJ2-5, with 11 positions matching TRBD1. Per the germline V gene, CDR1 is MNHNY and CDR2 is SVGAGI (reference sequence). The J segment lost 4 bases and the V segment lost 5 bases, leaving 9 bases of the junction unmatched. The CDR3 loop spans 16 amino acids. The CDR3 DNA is TGTGCCAGCAGTGGGGACAGGGGGGTTGGAGGAGAGACCCAGTACTTC. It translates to CASSGDRGVGGETQYF.

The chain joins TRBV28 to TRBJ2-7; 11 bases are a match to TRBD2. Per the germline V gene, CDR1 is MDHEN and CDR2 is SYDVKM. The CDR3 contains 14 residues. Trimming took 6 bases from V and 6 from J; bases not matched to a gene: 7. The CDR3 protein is CASRDSGRAGEQYF. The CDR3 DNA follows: TGTGCCAGCAGAGATAGCGGGAGGGCCGGCGAGCAGTACTTC. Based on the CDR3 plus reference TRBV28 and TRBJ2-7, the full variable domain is DVKVTQSSRYLVKRTGEKVFLECVQDMDHENMFWYRQDPGLGLRLIYFSYDVKMKEKGDIPEGYSVSREKKERFSLILESASTNQTSMYLCASRDSGRAGEQYFGPGTRLTVT.

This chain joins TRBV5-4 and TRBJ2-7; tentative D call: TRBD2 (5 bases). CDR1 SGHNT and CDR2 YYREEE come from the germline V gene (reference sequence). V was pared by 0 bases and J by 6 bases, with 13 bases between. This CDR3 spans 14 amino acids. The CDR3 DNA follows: TGTGCCAGCAGCTTGGGTGGGAGCCCCCTCGAGCAGTACTTC. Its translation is CASSLGGSPLEQYF. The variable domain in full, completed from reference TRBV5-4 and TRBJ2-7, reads ETGVTQSPTHLIKTRGQQVTLRCSSQSGHNTVSWYQQALGQGPQFIFQYYREEENGRGNFPPRFSGLQFPNYSSELNVNALELDDSALYLCASSLGGSPLEQYFGPGTRLTVT.

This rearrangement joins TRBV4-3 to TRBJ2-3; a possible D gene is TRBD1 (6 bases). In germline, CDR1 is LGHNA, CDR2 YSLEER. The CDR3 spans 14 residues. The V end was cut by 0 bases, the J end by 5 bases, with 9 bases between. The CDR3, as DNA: TGCGCCAGCAGCCAAGATGGACAGATAGATACGCAGTATTTT. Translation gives CASSQDGQIDTQYF.

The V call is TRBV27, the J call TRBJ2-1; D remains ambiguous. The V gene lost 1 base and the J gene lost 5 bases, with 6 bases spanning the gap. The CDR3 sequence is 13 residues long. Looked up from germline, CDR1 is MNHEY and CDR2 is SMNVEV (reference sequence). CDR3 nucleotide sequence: TGTGCCAGCAGTTTATGGGCAAACAATGAGCAGTTCTTC. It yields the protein CASSLWANNEQFF.

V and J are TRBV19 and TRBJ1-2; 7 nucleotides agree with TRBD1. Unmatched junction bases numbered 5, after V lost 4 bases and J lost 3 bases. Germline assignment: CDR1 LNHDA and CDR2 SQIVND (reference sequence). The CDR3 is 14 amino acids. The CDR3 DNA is TGTGCCAGTAGTACCCGACAGGGAGACTATGGCTACACCTTC. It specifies CASSTRQGDYGYTF. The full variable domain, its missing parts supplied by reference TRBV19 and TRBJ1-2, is DGGITQSPKYLFRKEGQNVTLSCEQNLNHDAMYWYRQDPGQGLRLIYYSQIVNDFQKGDIAEGYSVSREKKESFPLTVTSAQKNPTAFYLCASSTRQGDYGYTFGSGTRLTVV.